This T cell receptor (beta chain) was captured in a study of PD-1 blockade in mismatch repair-deficient tumors. Across the whole study: Enrolled about 2012-2016, patients had progressing, pretreated mismatch repair-deficient cancers of approximately 13 types. Study-wide findings and caveats: After pembrolizumab, tumor-resident clones rose rapidly, then generally contracted before radiologic responses.

Every patient had mismatch repair deficiency by PCR or immunohistochemistry. The TCR-sequenced patients were a few responders to pembrolizumab. This clone is a singleton in its sample. Its target is unknown. This table comes from immunoSEQ multiplex PCR, and its TCRdb copy is limited to in-frame clones, with some not included. The sample has 100,000 to 150,000 clones, 86% seen once; the top ten hold about 13%. The CDR3 is made up of 13 amino acids. This TCR came from an adult with mismatch repair-deficient cancer. This chain joins TRBV21-1 and TRBJ1-1. TRBV21-1 is annotated as a pseudogene. Sequenced material: peripheral blood, taken 44 weeks after starting pembrolizumab. CDR3 sequence: CASVTSRRAEAFF. As DNA, the CDR3 is TGTGCCAGCGTGACCTCCCGTAGGGCTGAAGCTTTCTTT.